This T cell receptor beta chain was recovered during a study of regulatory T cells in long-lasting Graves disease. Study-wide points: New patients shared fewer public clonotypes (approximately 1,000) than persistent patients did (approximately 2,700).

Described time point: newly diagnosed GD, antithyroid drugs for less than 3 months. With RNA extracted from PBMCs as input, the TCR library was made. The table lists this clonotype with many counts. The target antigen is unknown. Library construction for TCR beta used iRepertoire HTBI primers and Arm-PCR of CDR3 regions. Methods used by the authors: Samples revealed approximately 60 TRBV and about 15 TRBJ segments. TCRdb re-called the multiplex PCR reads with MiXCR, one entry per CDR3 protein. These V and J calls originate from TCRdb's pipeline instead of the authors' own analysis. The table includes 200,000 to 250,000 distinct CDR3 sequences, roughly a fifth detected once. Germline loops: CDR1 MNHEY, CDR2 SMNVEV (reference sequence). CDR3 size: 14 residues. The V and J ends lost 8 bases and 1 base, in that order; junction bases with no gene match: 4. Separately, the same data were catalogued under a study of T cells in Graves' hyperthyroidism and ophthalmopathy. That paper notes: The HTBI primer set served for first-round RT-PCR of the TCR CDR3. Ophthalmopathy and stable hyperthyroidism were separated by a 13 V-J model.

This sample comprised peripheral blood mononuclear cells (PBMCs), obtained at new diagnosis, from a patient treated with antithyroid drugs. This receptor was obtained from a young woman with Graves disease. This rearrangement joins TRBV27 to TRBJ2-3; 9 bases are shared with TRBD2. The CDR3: CASGRLAGTDTQYF. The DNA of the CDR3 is TGTGCCAGCGGTAGACTAGCGGGCACAGATACGCAGTATTTT.